These T cell receptor beta chains were read from a single sample in a study of OX40 agonist ivuxolimab in advanced cancers. Sequenced by immunoSEQ multiplex PCR; TCRdb stores in-frame clones only, minus some. The sample has approximately 68,000 clones, about nine tenths seen once; the top ten hold under 0.75%. The sequenced sample was CD4+ or CD8+ T cells sorted from blood, obtained in a trial of the OX40 agonist ivuxolimab. These receptor sequences come from an adult with an advanced solid tumor such as melanoma, head and neck, liver or kidney cancer. Both conserved end residues are part of each CDR3. A D gene is named only where the DNA matches it firmly. Clone sizes are given selectively: once, few, many, or a class where the clone is expanded.

clone_size,d_call,v_call,j_call,cdr3_nt,cdr3_aa
-,TRBD2,TRBV7-3,TRBJ2-1,TGTGCCAGCAGCGCATCCGGGACTAGCCTCTACAATGAGCAGTTCTTC,CASSASGTSLYNEQFF
-,TRBD2,TRBV7-8,TRBJ2-1,TGTGCCAGCAGTCCGAGACTAGCGGGAGGGTACAATGAGCAGTTCTTC,CASSPRLAGGYNEQFF
-,-,TRBV6-6,TRBJ2-5,TGTGCCAGCAGTTACACCTCAGGCTCGCGGGAGACCCAGTACTTC,CASSYTSGSRETQYF
-,TRBD1,TRBV5-8,TRBJ1-4,TGTGCCAGCAGCACGGGACAGCAAAATGAAAAACTGTTTTTT,CASSTGQQNEKLFF
-,-,TRBV9,TRBJ1-1,TGTGCCAGCAGCGTAGAACAGGGCATGAACACTGAAGCTTTCTTT,CASSVEQGMNTEAFF
-,TRBD2,TRBV10-3,TRBJ2-1,TGTGCCATCAGTGAAGGGCTAGCGGTCGGGAATGAGCAGTTCTTC,CAISEGLAVGNEQFF
-,TRBD1,TRBV18,TRBJ1-2,TGTGCCAGCTCATCGACAGGGGAAAACTATGGCTACACCTTC,CASSSTGENYGYTF
-,-,TRBV4-1,TRBJ2-7,TGCGCCAGCAGCCGCCTCCCCGGGGACGCAACCTACGAGCAGTACTTC,CASSRLPGDATYEQYF
-,-,TRBV7-8,TRBJ1-5,TGTGCCAGCAGCTTAGTGGTGAGTCAGCCCCAGCATTTT,CASSLVVSQPQHF
-,-,TRBV28,TRBJ2-7,TGTGCCAGCAGCACCCCACAGACGGTATCCTACGAGCAGTACTTC,CASSTPQTVSYEQYF
-,TRBD1,TRBV19,TRBJ2-7,TGTGCCAGTAGTAGGGACGGACAGGGGGTCTACGAGCAGTACTTC,CASSRDGQGVYEQYF
-,TRBD2,TRBV7-9,TRBJ2-7,TGTGCCAGCAGCTACGGACTAGCGGGTACCTACGAGCAGTACTTC,CASSYGLAGTYEQYF
-,TRBD1,TRBV27,TRBJ2-7,TGTGCCAGCAGGGGGACAGGGAACTCCTACGAGCAGTACTTC,CASRGTGNSYEQYF
few,-,TRBV28,TRBJ2-7,TGTGCCAGCAGTTCATTGGGGAAGCAGTACTTC,CASSSLGKQYF
-,-,TRBV7-9,TRBJ2-1,TGTGCCAGCAGCCGATACGTTGGGGAGTACAATGAGCAGTTCTTC,CASSRYVGEYNEQFF
few,-,TRBV5-1,TRBJ2-7,TGCGCCAGCAGCTTGGTAAGCGGGCACGAGCAGTACTTC,CASSLVSGHEQYF
-,-,TRBV2,TRBJ2-7,TGTGCCAGCACAGCGAGCGCCGAGCAGTACTTC,CASTASAEQYF
few,-,TRBV12-5,TRBJ1-1,TGTGCTAGTGGTTTGGCTCTGAACACTGAAGCTTTCTTT,CASGLALNTEAFF
-,TRBD1,TRBV6-4,TRBJ2-6,TGTGCCAGCAACCCGGACAGGGCCGGGGCCAACGTCCTGACTTTC,CASNPDRAGANVLTF
-,-,TRBV28,TRBJ2-7,TGTGCCAGCACGTGGGGAGGGGGCTACGAGCAGTACTTC,CASTWGGGYEQYF
few,-,TRBV30,TRBJ1-2,TGTGCCTGGAGTGCTTTTAGTGGCTACACCTTC,CAWSAFSGYTF
-,-,TRBV11-3,TRBJ2-7,TGTGCCAGCAGTCAGGGCCCCGAGCAGTACTTC,CASSQGPEQYF
few,-,TRBV19,TRBJ1-3,TGTGCCAGTAGTATAGGACATCCGAGCTCTGGAAACACCATATATTTT,CASSIGHPSSGNTIYF
-,-,TRBV15,TRBJ1-3,TGTGCCACCGCTGAAAGGGCCCTCTCTGGAAACACCATATATTTT,CATAERALSGNTIYF
-,-,TRBV5-8,TRBJ1-2,TGTGCCAGCAGCCCGGATCGGGGGCTGGGTGGCTACACCTTC,CASSPDRGLGGYTF
-,TRBD2,TRBV9,TRBJ2-1,TGTGCCAGCAGCCCCAACCCCAACGGGGGGGCAAATGAGCAGTTCTTC,CASSPNPNGGANEQFF
-,-,TRBV30,TRBJ1-1,TGTGCCTGGAGTGCGGGGGGAAGCACTGAAGCTTTCTTT,CAWSAGGSTEAFF
-,TRBD1,TRBV27,TRBJ2-7,TGTGCCAGCAGTTCCTGGGACAGGGGGCTCCACGAGCAGTACTTC,CASSSWDRGLHEQYF
-,TRBD2,TRBV27,TRBJ2-2,TGTGCCAGCAGTCTACTAGCGGGAGGGCCTGAAACCGGGGAGCTGTTTTTT,CASSLLAGGPETGELFF
-,TRBD2,TRBV5-1,TRBJ2-3,TGCGCCAGCAGCCCCGGCAGAGGCCCGGGGGGGCAAGATACGCAGTATTTT,CASSPGRGPGGQDTQYF
few,-,TRBV7-2,TRBJ1-1,TGTGCCGGAATCGGAGGCACTGAAGCTTTCTTT,CAGIGGTEAFF
few,-,TRBV5-4,TRBJ2-5,TGTGCCAGCAGCAAAGCACCACTAGATAAGACCCAGTACTTC,CASSKAPLDKTQYF
-,-,TRBV19,TRBJ1-1,TGTGCCAGTAGTATTGGAGGGGGTGGTACTGAAGCTTTCTTT,CASSIGGGGTEAFF
-,-,TRBV19,TRBJ2-1,TGTGCCAGTAGTATATTAGCGGACCTGGGCGGTGAGCAGTTCTTC,CASSILADLGGEQFF
few,-,TRBV30,TRBJ1-1,TGTGCCTGGCGTCATGGAAACACTGAAGCTTTCTTT,CAWRHGNTEAFF
-,-,TRBV28,TRBJ1-1,TGTGCCAGCAGTTTTCTCCTGAACACTGAAGCTTTCTTT,CASSFLLNTEAFF
-,TRBD2,TRBV11-2,TRBJ2-1,TGTGCCAGCAGGGTTAGCGGGAGTATTAACTACAATGAGCAGTTCTTC,CASRVSGSINYNEQFF
-,TRBD1,TRBV6-5,TRBJ1-2,TGTGCCAGCAGTGTCCCGGACAGGGGTGGCTACACCTTC,CASSVPDRGGYTF
-,-,TRBV5-1,TRBJ2-7,TGCGCCAGCAGCCCTGACCAGGCCTACGAGCAGTACTTC,CASSPDQAYEQYF
-,-,TRBV29-1,TRBJ2-1,TGCAGCGCCCTATCCCTGCCCCGGGGTCAAGGCAATGAGCAGTTCTTC,CSALSLPRGQGNEQFF
once,-,TRBV6-5,TRBJ2-7,TGTGCCAGCAGTTACTCTAGTACGGCCGAGCAGTACTTC,CASSYSSTAEQYF
once,-,TRBV19,TRBJ2-3,TGTGCCAGTAGTTTCGGGGGCCCCAGCACAGATACGCAGTATTTT,CASSFGGPSTDTQYF
-,-,TRBV7-3,TRBJ2-5,TGTGCCAGCAGCCTGGGACGATTAGAGACCCAGTACTTC,CASSLGRLETQYF
-,-,TRBV15,TRBJ1-3,TGTGCCACCAGCAGAGATCTGGGGACCGGAAACACCATATATTTT,CATSRDLGTGNTIYF
-,-,TRBV28,TRBJ2-1,TGTGCCAGTTTGGGGACTGACTCCTACAATGAGCAGTTCTTC,CASLGTDSYNEQFF
few,-,TRBV30,TRBJ1-1,TGTGCCTGGAGTGTAGACTGGGACACTGAAGCTTTCTTT,CAWSVDWDTEAFF
-,TRBD1,TRBV7-2,TRBJ1-4,TGTGCCAGCAGCCGGGGACAGAATAATGAAAAACTGTTTTTT,CASSRGQNNEKLFF
-,TRBD1,TRBV2,TRBJ1-1,TGTGCCAGCAGCGACAGGGGCGTCCCATTTTTT,CASSDRGVPFF
-,-,TRBV28,TRBJ1-4,TGTGCCAGCAGTGGGACTTACTTCGAAAAACTGTTTTTT,CASSGTYFEKLFF
-,-,TRBV5-1,TRBJ1-1,TGCGCCAGCAGCTTGTCAGGGCCACTAGTCACTGAAGCTTTCTTT,CASSLSGPLVTEAFF
-,-,TRBV29-1,TRBJ1-5,TGCAGCGTTGGCCGGGAGAATCAGCCCCAGCATTTT,CSVGRENQPQHF
few,-,TRBV27,TRBJ1-1,TGTGCCAGCAGTTCAGGACAGTTGAACACTGAAGCTTTCTTT,CASSSGQLNTEAFF
-,-,TRBV9,TRBJ2-7,TGTGCCAGCAGCGTAGGAGGTCTGGGCGAGCAGTACTTC,CASSVGGLGEQYF
-,-,TRBV5-4,TRBJ2-3,TGTGCCAGCAGCATTGGCGGGGTCCGCACAGATACGCAGTATTTT,CASSIGGVRTDTQYF
-,TRBD1,TRBV5-1,TRBJ1-5,TGCGCCAGCAGCGCACAGGGGGCGAGCAATCAGCCCCAGCATTTT,CASSAQGASNQPQHF
-,TRBD2,TRBV5-1,TRBJ2-1,TGCGCCAGCAGCGGGGAGGGGTGGGGCAATGAGCAGTTCTTC,CASSGEGWGNEQFF
-,-,TRBV6-1,TRBJ1-2,TGTGCCAGCAGTGAAGGGGGCGGGTATGGTGGCTACACCTTC,CASSEGGGYGGYTF
-,TRBD1,TRBV7-9,TRBJ1-5,TGTGCCAGCAGCCAGGGACAGATAGCTAACAATCAGCCCCAGCATTTT,CASSQGQIANNQPQHF
few,-,TRBV7-6,TRBJ2-7,TGTGCCAGCAGCTCAGGCGGCTCTCTTTTTTACGAGCAGTACTTC,CASSSGGSLFYEQYF
-,-,TRBV18,TRBJ2-1,TGTGCCAGCTCACCACCGGTAGGGGACCCCTACAATGAGCAGTTCTTC,CASSPPVGDPYNEQFF